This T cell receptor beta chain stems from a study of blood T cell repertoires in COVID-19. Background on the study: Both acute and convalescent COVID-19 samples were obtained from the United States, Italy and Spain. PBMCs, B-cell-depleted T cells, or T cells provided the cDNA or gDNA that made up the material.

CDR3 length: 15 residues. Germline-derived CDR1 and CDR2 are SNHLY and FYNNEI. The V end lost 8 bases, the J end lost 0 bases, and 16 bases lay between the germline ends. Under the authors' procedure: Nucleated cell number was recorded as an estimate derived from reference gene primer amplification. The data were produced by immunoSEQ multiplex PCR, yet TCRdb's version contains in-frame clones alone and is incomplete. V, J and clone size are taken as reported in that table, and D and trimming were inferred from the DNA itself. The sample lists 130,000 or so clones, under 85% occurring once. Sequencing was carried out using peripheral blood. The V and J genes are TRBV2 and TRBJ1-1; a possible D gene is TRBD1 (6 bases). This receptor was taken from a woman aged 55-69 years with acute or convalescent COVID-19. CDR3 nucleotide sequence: TGTGCCAGCGGGGCCGGGACACTCATGAACACTGAAGCTTTCTTT. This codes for CASGAGTLMNTEAFF.